This is a list of T cell receptor beta chains from one sample in a study of blood T cell repertoires in COVID-19. Measured with immunoSEQ multiplex PCR; TCRdb has only the in-frame clones, and not every one. The sample yields around 130,000 clones, roughly four fifths seen once. Sequenced sample: peripheral blood. These receptor sequences come from a woman aged 70-85 years with acute or convalescent COVID-19. Each CDR3 is given with its conserved first and last residue. A D gene is named only where the DNA matches it firmly. A clone size is listed for some rows: how often the clone was seen (once, few, many), or a class if it is expanded.

abundance | j_gene | v_gene | d_gene | CDR3nt | CDR3aa
NA | TRBJ2-1 | TRBV19 | NA | TGTGCCAGTAGTATACGGCGCCTCGCGCTAGCCGATGAGCAGTTCTTC | CASSIRRLALADEQFF
NA | TRBJ1-2 | TRBV5-1 | NA | TGCGCCAGCAGCGTGGACAGTTCTAACTATGGCTACACCTTC | CASSVDSSNYGYTF
NA | TRBJ1-1 | TRBV5-4 | TRBD1 | TGTGCCAGCCGCGGACAGGGGAGTACTGAAGCTTTCTTT | CASRGQGSTEAFF
NA | TRBJ2-6 | TRBV19 | NA | TGTGCCAGTAGTCCGCGGACTTCTGGGGCCAACGTCCTGACTTTC | CASSPRTSGANVLTF
once | TRBJ2-1 | TRBV19 | TRBD1 | TGTGCCAGTAGTATGGGGACAGGGAATGTCAATGAGCAGTTCTTC | CASSMGTGNVNEQFF
NA | TRBJ2-5 | TRBV4-1 | TRBD1 | TGCGCCAGCAGCCACCTGACAGGGAAGGCATACCAAGAGACCCAGTACTTC | CASSHLTGKAYQETQYF
NA | TRBJ2-1 | TRBV19 | TRBD2 | TGTGCCAGTAGTATCTCGGGACTAGCTAAGTACAATGAGCAGTTCTTC | CASSISGLAKYNEQFF
NA | TRBJ1-1 | TRBV3-1/TRBV3-2 | NA | TGTGCCAGCAGCCAAGGACAGGCAGCTTTCTTT | CASSQGQAAFF
NA | TRBJ2-7 | TRBV5-1 | TRBD2 | TGCGCCAGCAGCTCTACTAGCGGGGGCTCCTACGAGCAGTACTTC | CASSSTSGGSYEQYF
NA | TRBJ2-7 | TRBV7-6 | NA | TGTGCCAGCAGTCCCGGGGGAGGGGGGCGTTCGGACGAGCAGTACTTC | CASSPGGGGRSDEQYF
few | TRBJ2-5 | TRBV9 | NA | TGTGCCAGCAGCGTAGGGGCCGGCGGGGCGCGGGAGACCCAGTACTTC | CASSVGAGGARETQYF
NA | TRBJ1-6 | TRBV2 | NA | TGTGCCAGCAGGGGAGGGTATACGGGGACATCACCCCTCCACTTT | CASRGGYTGTSPLHF
NA | TRBJ2-5 | TRBV5-1 | NA | TGCGCCAGCGCCCGGGACAACCAAGAGACCCAGTACTTC | CASARDNQETQYF
NA | TRBJ1-1 | TRBV23-1 | NA | TGCGCCAGCAGTCAACGGTGGTTCAGGGAGGGTACTGAAGCTTTCTTT | CASSQRWFREGTEAFF
NA | TRBJ2-1 | TRBV12-3/TRBV12-4 | TRBD1 | TGTGCCAGCAGCCTCCCTTCGACAGGGGAGTTCTTC | CASSLPSTGEFF
once | TRBJ2-3 | TRBV4-2 | TRBD2 | TGTGCCAGCAGCCAAGTTGGCGGACTAGGACGGTATTTT | CASSQVGGLGRYF
few | TRBJ1-2 | TRBV6-2/TRBV6-3 | NA | TGTGCCAGCAGTCTCAGGGGCGGTTTGTATGGCTACACCTTC | CASSLRGGLYGYTF
NA | TRBJ2-2 | TRBV24-1 | NA | TGTGCCACCAGTGATGCGTGGCGGGAAACCGGGGAGCTGTTTTTT | CATSDAWRETGELFF
NA | TRBJ1-6 | TRBV4-2 | TRBD1 | TGTGCCAGCAGCCTAGGACAGGTGGGAAGTTCACCCCTCCACTTT | CASSLGQVGSSPLHF
NA | TRBJ1-5 | TRBV27 | TRBD1 | TGTGCCAGCAGTACGACGACAGGGGGCGTCAATCAGCCCCAGCATTTT | CASSTTTGGVNQPQHF
NA | TRBJ1-1 | TRBV14 | NA | TGTGCCAGCAGCCTACTACGGGGAAACACTGAAGCTTTCTTT | CASSLLRGNTEAFF
few | TRBJ1-2 | TRBV7-9 | NA | TGTGCCAGCAGCCCCGGGCCCGGGAAAGACTATGGCTACACCTTC | CASSPGPGKDYGYTF
NA | TRBJ1-6 | TRBV2 | NA | TGTGCCAGCAGTGAAGCGCGGGGGAGCTCCTATAATTCACCCCTCCACTTT | CASSEARGSSYNSPLHF
NA | TRBJ2-5 | TRBV7-9 | TRBD2 | TGTGCCAGCAGCCAAAGGACTAGCGGGTTGACAGAGACCCAGTACTTC | CASSQRTSGLTETQYF
NA | TRBJ2-1 | TRBV4-3 | NA | TGCGCCAGCAGCCAAGAGTCGGGGTCGGCTTACAATGAGCAGTTCTTC | CASSQESGSAYNEQFF
NA | TRBJ2-3 | TRBV24-1 | TRBD1 | TGTGCCACCAGTGTACGGACAGGGTGCCCAGATACGCAGTATTTT | CATSVRTGCPDTQYF
NA | TRBJ2-3 | TRBV23-1 | TRBD1 | TGCGCCAGCAGTCAAGGGACAGGGTGCGTTTTCACAGATACGCAGTATTTT | CASSQGTGCVFTDTQYF
once | TRBJ1-1 | TRBV12-3/TRBV12-4 | NA | TGTGCCAGCAGTTTAAGGGGTGACACTGAAGCTTTCTTT | CASSLRGDTEAFF
NA | TRBJ1-5 | TRBV21-1 | NA | TGTGCCAGCAGACAACCCACGGCAGGGGGAAGATATAGCAATCAGCCCCAGCATTTT | CASRQPTAGGRYSNQPQHF
NA | TRBJ2-3 | TRBV6-2/TRBV6-3 | TRBD2 | TGTGCCAGCAGGCCTCCTAGCGGGGTGACAGATACGCAGTATTTT | CASRPPSGVTDTQYF
NA | TRBJ2-7 | TRBV12-5 | NA | TGTGCTAGTGGTTTGGGGACGGGATACGAGCAGTACTTC | CASGLGTGYEQYF
NA | TRBJ2-2 | TRBV7-2 | TRBD1 | TGTGCCAGCAGCTCAGGGACAGGGAGCGGGGAGCTGTTTTTT | CASSSGTGSGELFF
NA | TRBJ2-3 | TRBV3-1/TRBV3-2 | NA | TGTGCCAGCAGTCTGCGGAACACAGATACGCAGTATTTT | CASSLRNTDTQYF
once | TRBJ2-7 | TRBV7-2 | TRBD2 | TGTGCCAGCAGCTCGAGACTAGCGGGGGGACTCAGCGAGCAGTACTTC | CASSSRLAGGLSEQYF
NA | TRBJ1-5 | TRBV2 | TRBD1 | TGTGCCAGCAGTGAATGGCAGGGGGGCTATAGCAATCAGCCCCAGCATTTT | CASSEWQGGYSNQPQHF
NA | TRBJ2-5 | TRBV3-1/TRBV3-2 | TRBD2 | TGTGCCAGCAGCCACAGGGGACTAGCGGGGGGCCAAGAGACCCAGTACTTC | CASSHRGLAGGQETQYF
NA | TRBJ2-2 | TRBV7-2 | TRBD2 | TGTGCCAGCAGCTTAGCGGGACTAGCGAACGGGGAGCTGTTTTTT | CASSLAGLANGELFF
NA | TRBJ1-5 | TRBV18 | TRBD1 | TGTGCCAGCTCAAATGACAGGGGAAATCAGCCCCAGCATTTT | CASSNDRGNQPQHF
NA | TRBJ1-2 | TRBV4-3 | TRBD1 | TGCGCCAGCAGCCAAGAGGGACAGGGGATACCTCACCTCTCTAACTATGGCTACACCTTC | CASSQEGQGIPHLSNYGYTF
few | TRBJ2-3 | TRBV19 | TRBD2 | TGTGCCAGTAGTAAGTGGGCTAGCGGGGGGGCATCAGATACGCAGTATTTT | CASSKWASGGASDTQYF
NA | TRBJ1-1 | TRBV5-4 | NA | TGTGCCAGCAACTCCGGGGGGCGAGGGACTGAAGCTTTCTTT | CASNSGGRGTEAFF
NA | TRBJ1-6 | TRBV11-3 | NA | TGTGCCAGCAGCTTAGAACAGGGAAATAGTTCACCCCTCCACTTT | CASSLEQGNSSPLHF